The 3 T cell receptor beta chains below come from one sample, sequenced in a study of cytotoxic CD8 clonotypes in ibrutinib-treated CLL. Sequencing used immunoSEQ multiplex PCR; TCRdb keeps in-frame clones, though not all of them. The sample gives over 200,000 clones, about three quarters of which show up once; over 5.5% is in the top ten. Specimen: PBMCs, collected after 12 months of ibrutinib treatment. The receptors originated from a human donor with chronic lymphocytic leukemia.

This clone was observed a handful of times. The chain links TRBV29-1 to TRBJ1-2; D is unclear. With 6 bases removed from V and 4 bases from J, the gap between germline ends came to 15 bases. Germline V gene data show CDR1 as SQVTM and CDR2 as ANQGSEA. CDR3 size: 13 residues. CDR3 in DNA: TGCAGCGTCGCCTTCCCTGGACTCTATGGCTACACCTTC. Its translation is CSVAFPGLYGYTF.

The V gene is TRBV4-1, the J gene TRBJ1-5, with D perhaps TRBD1 (5 bases). The V gene lost 1 base and the J gene lost 1 base, with 11 bases spanning the gap. The CDR3 totals 16 residues. Per germline, CDR1 MGHRA and CDR2 YSYEKL. CDR3 DNA: TGCGCCAGCAGCCAAGGGGGGTTTTACAGCAATCAGCCCCAGCATTTT. It encodes CASSQGGFYSNQPQHF.

The chain carries TRBV7-8 and TRBJ2-6, with D hard to call. The CDR3 runs 14 residues. Between the trimmed V and J ends, which lost 2 bases and 3 bases, there was a span of 5 bases. In germline, CDR1 is SGHVS, CDR2 FQNEAQ. CDR3 in DNA: TGTGCCAGCAGCTTAAAGAGTGGGGCCAACGTCCTGACTTTC. This codes for CASSLKSGANVLTF.